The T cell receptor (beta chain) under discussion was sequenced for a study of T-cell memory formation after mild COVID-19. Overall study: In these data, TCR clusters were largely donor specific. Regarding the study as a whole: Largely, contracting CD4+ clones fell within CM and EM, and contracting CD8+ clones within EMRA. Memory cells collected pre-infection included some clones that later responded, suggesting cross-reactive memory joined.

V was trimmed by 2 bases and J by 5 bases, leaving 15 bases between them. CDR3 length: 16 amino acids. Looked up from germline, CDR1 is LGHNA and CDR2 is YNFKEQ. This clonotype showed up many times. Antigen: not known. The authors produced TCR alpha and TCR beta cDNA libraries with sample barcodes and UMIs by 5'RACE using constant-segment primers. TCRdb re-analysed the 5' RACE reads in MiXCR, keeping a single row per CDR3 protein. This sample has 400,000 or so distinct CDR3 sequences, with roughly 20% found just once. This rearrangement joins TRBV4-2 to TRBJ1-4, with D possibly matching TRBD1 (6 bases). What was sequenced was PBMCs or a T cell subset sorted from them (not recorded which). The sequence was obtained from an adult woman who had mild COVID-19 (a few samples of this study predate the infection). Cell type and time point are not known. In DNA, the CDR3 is TGTGCCAGCAGCCAATCAGGATCCGGGGGCAATGAAAAACTGTTTTTT. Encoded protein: CASSQSGSGGNEKLFF.